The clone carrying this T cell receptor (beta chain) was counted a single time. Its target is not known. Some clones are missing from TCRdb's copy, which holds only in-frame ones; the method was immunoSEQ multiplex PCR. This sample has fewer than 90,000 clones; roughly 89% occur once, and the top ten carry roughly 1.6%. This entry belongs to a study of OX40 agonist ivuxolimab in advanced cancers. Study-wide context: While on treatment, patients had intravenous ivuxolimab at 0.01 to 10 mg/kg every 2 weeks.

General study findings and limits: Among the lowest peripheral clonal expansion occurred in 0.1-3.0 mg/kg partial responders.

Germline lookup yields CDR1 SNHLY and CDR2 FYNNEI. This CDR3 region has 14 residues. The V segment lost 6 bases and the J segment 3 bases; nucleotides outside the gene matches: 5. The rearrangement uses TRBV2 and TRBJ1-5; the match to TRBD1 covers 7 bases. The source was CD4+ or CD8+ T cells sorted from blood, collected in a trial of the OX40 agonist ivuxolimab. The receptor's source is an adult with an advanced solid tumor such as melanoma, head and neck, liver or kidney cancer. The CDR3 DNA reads TGTGCCAGCAGGGGGGACAGCCCCAATCAGCCCCAGCATTTT. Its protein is CASRGDSPNQPQHF. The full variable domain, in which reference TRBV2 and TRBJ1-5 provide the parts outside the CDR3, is EPEVTQTPSHQVTQMGQEVILRCVPISNHLYFYWYRQILGQKVEFLVSFYNNEISEKSEIFDDQFSVERPDGSNFTLKIRSTKLEDSAMYFCASRGDSPNQPQHFGDGTRLSIL.